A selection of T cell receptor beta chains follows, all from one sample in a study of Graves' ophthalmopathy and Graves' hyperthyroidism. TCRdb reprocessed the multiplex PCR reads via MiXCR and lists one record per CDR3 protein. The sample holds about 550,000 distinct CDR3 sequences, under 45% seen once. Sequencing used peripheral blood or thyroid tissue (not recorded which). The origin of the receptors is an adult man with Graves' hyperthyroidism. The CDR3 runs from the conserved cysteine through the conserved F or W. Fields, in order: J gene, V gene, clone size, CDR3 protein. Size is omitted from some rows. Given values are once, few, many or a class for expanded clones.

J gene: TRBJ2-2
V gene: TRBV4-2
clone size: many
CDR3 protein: CASSQGTSGELFF

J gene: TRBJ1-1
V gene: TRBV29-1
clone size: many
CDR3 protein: CSVEGDRGLGAFF

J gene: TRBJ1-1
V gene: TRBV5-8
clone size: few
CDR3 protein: CASSLEGGHNTEAFF

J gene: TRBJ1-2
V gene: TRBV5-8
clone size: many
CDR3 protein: CASSQGTGLNYGYTF

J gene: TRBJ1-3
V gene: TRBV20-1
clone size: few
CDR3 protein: CSASAGGASSGNTIYF

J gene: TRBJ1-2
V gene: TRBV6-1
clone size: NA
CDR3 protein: CASSSGTTGNGGYTF

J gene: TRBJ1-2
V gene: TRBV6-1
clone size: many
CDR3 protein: CASSEALGSHYGYTF

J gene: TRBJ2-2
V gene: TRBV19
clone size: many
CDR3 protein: CASIDSPPGELFF

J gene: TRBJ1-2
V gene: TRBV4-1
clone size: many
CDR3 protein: CASSQDMGRSGYTF

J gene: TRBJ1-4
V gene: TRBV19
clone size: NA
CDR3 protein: CASSIGDRMNEKLFF

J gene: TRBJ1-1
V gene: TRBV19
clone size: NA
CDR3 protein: CASKEQGRGAEAFF

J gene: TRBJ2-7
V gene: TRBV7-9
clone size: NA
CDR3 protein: CASSTLTGPQQYF

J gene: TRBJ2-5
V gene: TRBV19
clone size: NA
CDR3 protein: CASKTLTSGGDDTQYF

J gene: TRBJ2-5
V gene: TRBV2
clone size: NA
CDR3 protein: CASSEAGGRAPFVWHQETQYF

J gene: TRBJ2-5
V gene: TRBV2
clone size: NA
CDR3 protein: CASTSGRSGAEETQYF

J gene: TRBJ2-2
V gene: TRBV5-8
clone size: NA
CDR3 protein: CASSWDMTSTGELFF

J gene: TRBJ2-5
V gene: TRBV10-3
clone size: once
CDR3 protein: CAIRYGNQGLETQYF

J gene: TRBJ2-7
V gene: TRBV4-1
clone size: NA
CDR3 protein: CASSPLTDYNEQYF

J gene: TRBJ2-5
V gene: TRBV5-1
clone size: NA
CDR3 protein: CASRRQGGQETQYF

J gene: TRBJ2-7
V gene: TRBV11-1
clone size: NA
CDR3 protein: CASSQQRNPYEQYF

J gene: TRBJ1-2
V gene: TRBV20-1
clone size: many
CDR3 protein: CSASTMTGNYGYTF

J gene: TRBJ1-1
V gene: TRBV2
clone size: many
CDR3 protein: CASPGGRAEAFF

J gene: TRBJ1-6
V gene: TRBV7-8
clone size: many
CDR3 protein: CASSAGQEVGNSPLHF

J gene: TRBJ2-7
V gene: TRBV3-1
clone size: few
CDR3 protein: CASSQGLAASYEQYF

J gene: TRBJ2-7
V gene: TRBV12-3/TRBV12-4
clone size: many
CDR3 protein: CASTPGTGFNEQYF

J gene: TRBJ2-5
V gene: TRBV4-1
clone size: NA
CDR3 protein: CASSQGPSQETQYF

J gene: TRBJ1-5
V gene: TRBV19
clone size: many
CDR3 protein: CASSMWDLDGNQPQHF